This T cell receptor (beta chain) originates from a study of human T cells and chemical hapten exposure. Whole-study findings and limits: While controls formed fewer of them, expanded TCRs formed significantly more large CDR3 similarity clusters.

J was trimmed by 3 bases and V by 0 bases; bases with no gene match: 7. This CDR3 is built from 18 residues. Germline assignment: CDR1 KGHSH and CDR2 LQKENI. Using its own MiXCR run on the RACE reads, TCRdb lists one record per CDR3 protein. Of tens of thousands of distinct CDR3 sequences in the sample, 10% to 13% were seen once. Indicated time point: patch test 2, 6 weeks after DPC sensitization. Indicated treatment: therapeutic diphenylcyclopropenone sensitization with weekly scalp DPC. As concerns this clonotype: What it recognizes is unknown.

Sequencing was performed on whole blood, taken in connection with sensitization to the hapten diphenylcyclopropenone (DPC). This receptor was identified in a woman between 50 and 59 years old with alopecia areata. Some clones in this sample may be carry-over from other donors' samples. The chain uses TRBV18 and TRBJ2-1, with 11 bases fitting TRBD2. The CDR3 sequence is CASSPPGTSGPFYNEQFF. CDR3 coding DNA: TGTGCCAGCTCACCACCAGGGACTAGCGGACCGTTCTACAATGAGCAGTTCTTC.